This T cell receptor beta chain was sequenced for a study of blood T cell repertoires in COVID-19. Study-level background: T cells, B-cell-depleted T cells, or PBMCs supplied cDNA or gDNA.

Sequencing used immunoSEQ multiplex PCR; TCRdb keeps in-frame clones, though not all of them. Of some 150,000 clones listed, 70% to 90% are singletons. Germline CDR1 and CDR2: KGHDR and SFDVKD. The V end lost 6 bases, the J end lost 5 bases, and 9 bases lay between the germline ends. The CDR3 runs 13 residues. Material for sequencing was peripheral blood. This sequence originates from a middle-aged man with acute or convalescent COVID-19. The chain employs TRBV24-1 and TRBJ2-2; no firm D call. The CDR3 nucleotides are TGTGCCACCAGTTCAACTAATACCGGGGAGCTGTTTTTT. The encoded protein is CATSSTNTGELFF.